These T cell receptor beta chains were read from a single sample in a study of blood T cells in healthy people across ages. TCRdb used MiXCR to reprocess the 5' RACE reads, holding one entry per CDR3 protein. The sample records some 890,000 distinct CDR3 sequences, about 27% being singletons. These data are also associated with another study on T cells of mothers and their children.

The sample comprised blood. Receptors were obtained from a middle-aged woman in good health. The CDR3 runs from the conserved cysteine through the conserved F or W. Fields, in order: clone size, V gene, J gene, D gene, CDR3 protein. A D gene is named only where the DNA matches it firmly. Clone sizes are given selectively: once, few, many, or a class where the clone is expanded.

clone_size: .; v_call: TRBV5-1; j_call: TRBJ1-1; d_call: .; cdr3_aa: CASSLKGSEAFF
clone_size: .; v_call: TRBV29-1; j_call: TRBJ2-3; d_call: .; cdr3_aa: CSVDTSITQYF
clone_size: few; v_call: TRBV7-9; j_call: TRBJ1-3; d_call: .; cdr3_aa: CATAMVGGNTIYF
clone_size: few; v_call: TRBV7-3; j_call: TRBJ2-1; d_call: TRBD2; cdr3_aa: CASSFGLAEYNEQFF
clone_size: .; v_call: TRBV5-1; j_call: TRBJ1-6; d_call: .; cdr3_aa: CASSRIEGNNSPLHF
clone_size: .; v_call: TRBV7-8; j_call: TRBJ2-7; d_call: TRBD1; cdr3_aa: CASSLQGAVSYEQYF
clone_size: few; v_call: TRBV4-3; j_call: TRBJ2-3; d_call: TRBD1; cdr3_aa: CASSPDGGTGGLDTQYF
clone_size: many; v_call: TRBV20-1; j_call: TRBJ2-5; d_call: .; cdr3_aa: CSARAPGTTQETQYF
clone_size: many; v_call: TRBV20-1; j_call: TRBJ2-6; d_call: .; cdr3_aa: CSARDPGTASLRPNVLTF
clone_size: once; v_call: TRBV7-8; j_call: TRBJ1-1; d_call: .; cdr3_aa: CASSPPGGAMNTEAFF
clone_size: .; v_call: TRBV20-1; j_call: TRBJ2-3; d_call: TRBD2; cdr3_aa: CSARLKGLAGYTDTQYF
clone_size: many; v_call: TRBV11-1; j_call: TRBJ2-7; d_call: TRBD1; cdr3_aa: CASSLTRGPYEQYF
clone_size: .; v_call: TRBV5-1; j_call: TRBJ2-1; d_call: TRBD2; cdr3_aa: CASSLGGGNNERFF
clone_size: .; v_call: TRBV4-1; j_call: TRBJ2-5; d_call: .; cdr3_aa: CASSPRGTAPETQYF
clone_size: .; v_call: TRBV6-5; j_call: TRBJ2-1; d_call: .; cdr3_aa: CASSYFRGLNEQFF
clone_size: .; v_call: TRBV20-1; j_call: TRBJ2-3; d_call: TRBD2; cdr3_aa: CSAAAISGGRGSEDTQYF